Presented here are 2 T cell receptor beta chains from one specimen sequenced in a study of control samples from healthy donors and cancer patients. The repertoire was sequenced with immunoSEQ multiplex PCR; TCRdb's copy has only in-frame clones and lacks some. The sample has fewer than 200,000 clones, about 94% seen once; the top ten hold 14%. Sequenced: PBMCs. Receptors originate from a man between 60 and 75 years old with colorectal cancer.

The chain links TRBV3-1 (or the pseudogene TRBV3-2) to TRBJ2-3; tentative D call: TRBD2 (6 bases). The V end lost 6 bases, the J end lost 2 bases, and 18 bases lay between the germline ends. CDR3 size: 16 residues. The germline V gene has CDR1 LGHDT and CDR2 YNNKEL (reference sequence). The DNA for the CDR3 is TGTGCCAGCAGACGGGGGACGGGCCTTATCACAGATACGCAGTATTTT. Amino acid sequence: CASRRGTGLITDTQYF.

The chain couples TRBV2 to TRBJ2-2, with 12 bases fitting TRBD2. CDR1 is SNHLY, CDR2 FYNNEI, per germline. The CDR3 totals 14 residues. V gave up 8 bases and J gave up 8 bases; unmatched junction bases: 6. CDR3 bases: TGTGCCAGCGGAGGACTAGCGGGGTTGGGGGAGCTGTTTTTT. It yields the protein CASGGLAGLGELFF.